The TCR beta chain described here comes from a study of T cells after yellow fever vaccination. This CDR3 is 14 amino acids long. Trimming pared 0 bases from V and 5 bases from J, leaving 9 bases between. Germline CDR1 and CDR2: SGHRS and YFSETQ. Production of TCR cDNA was by 5'RACE template switching, which also added a universal primer site and UMIs. TCRdb ran MiXCR on the 5' RACE reads and lists one entry per CDR3 protein. This sample has hundreds of thousands of distinct CDR3 sequences; roughly 8.7% occur once, and the top ten carry more than 15%. This sequence originates from a man younger than 35 who received the YFV17D yellow fever vaccine. This rearrangement joins TRBV5-1 to TRBJ1-5; tentatively, D is TRBD1 (5 bases). Specimen: PBMCs, collected on the day of the first yellow fever vaccination. The CDR3 nucleotides read TGCGCCAGCAGCTTGGCCGGGGGGGATCAGCCCCAGCATTTT. Its protein is CASSLAGGDQPQHF. The full variable domain, completed using reference TRBV5-1 and TRBJ1-5, is KAGVTQTPRYLIKTRGQQVTLSCSPISGHRSVSWYQQTPGQGLQFLFEYFSETQRNKGNFPGRFSGRQFSNSRSEMNVSTLELGDSALYLCASSLAGGDQPQHFGDGTRLSIL.